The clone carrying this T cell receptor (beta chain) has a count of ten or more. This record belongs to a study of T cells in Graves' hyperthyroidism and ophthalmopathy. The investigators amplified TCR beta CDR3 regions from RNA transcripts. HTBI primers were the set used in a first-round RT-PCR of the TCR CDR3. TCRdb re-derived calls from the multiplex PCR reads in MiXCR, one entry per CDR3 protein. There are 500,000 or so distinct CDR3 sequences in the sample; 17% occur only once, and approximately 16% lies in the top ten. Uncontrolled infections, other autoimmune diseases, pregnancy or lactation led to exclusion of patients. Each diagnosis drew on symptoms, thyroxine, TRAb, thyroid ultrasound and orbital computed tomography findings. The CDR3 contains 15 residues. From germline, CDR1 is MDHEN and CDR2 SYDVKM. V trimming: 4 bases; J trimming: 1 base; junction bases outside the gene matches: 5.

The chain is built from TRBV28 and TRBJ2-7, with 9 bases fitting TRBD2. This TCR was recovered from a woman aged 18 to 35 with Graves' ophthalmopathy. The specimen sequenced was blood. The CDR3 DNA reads TGTGCCAGCAGTTCTGCGGGGGGGGTTTCCTACGAGCAGTACTTC. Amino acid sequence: CASSSAGGVSYEQYF.